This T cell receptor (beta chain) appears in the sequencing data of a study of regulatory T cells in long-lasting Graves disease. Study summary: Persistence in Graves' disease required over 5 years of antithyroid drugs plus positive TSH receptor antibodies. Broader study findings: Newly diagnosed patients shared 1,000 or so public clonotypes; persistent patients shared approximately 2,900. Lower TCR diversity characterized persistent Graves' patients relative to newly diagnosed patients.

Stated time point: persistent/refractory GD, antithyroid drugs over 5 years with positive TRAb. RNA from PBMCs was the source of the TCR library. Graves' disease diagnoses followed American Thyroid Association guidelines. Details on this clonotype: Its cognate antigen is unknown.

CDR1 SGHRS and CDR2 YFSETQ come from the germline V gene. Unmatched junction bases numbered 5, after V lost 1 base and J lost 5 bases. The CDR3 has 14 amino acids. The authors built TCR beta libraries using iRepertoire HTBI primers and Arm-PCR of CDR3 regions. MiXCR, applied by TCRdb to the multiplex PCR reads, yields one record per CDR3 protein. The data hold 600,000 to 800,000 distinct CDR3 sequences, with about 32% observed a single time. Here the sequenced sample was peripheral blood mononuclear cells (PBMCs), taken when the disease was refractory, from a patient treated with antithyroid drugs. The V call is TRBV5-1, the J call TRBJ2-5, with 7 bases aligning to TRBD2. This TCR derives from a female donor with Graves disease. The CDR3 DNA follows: TGCGCCAGCAGCTTGAGGACTAGACGGGAGACCCAGTACTTC. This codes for CASSLRTRRETQYF.